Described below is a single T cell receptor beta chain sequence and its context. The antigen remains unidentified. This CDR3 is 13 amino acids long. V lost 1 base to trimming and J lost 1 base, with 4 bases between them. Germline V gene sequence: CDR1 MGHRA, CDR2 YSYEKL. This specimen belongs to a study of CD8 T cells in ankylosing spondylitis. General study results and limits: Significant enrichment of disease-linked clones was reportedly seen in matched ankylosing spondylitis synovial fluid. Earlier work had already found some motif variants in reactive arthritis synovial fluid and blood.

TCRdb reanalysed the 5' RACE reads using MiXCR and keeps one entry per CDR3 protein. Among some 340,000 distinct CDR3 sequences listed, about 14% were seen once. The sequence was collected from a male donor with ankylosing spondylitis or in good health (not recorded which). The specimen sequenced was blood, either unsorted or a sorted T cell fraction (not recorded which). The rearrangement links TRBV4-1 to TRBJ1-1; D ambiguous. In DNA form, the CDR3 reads TGCGCCAGCAGCCAAGGAAAGAACACTGAAGCTTTCTTT. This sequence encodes CASSQGKNTEAFF.